Following are 10 T cell receptor beta chains from one sample sequenced in a study of blood T cell repertoires in COVID-19. The method was immunoSEQ multiplex PCR; TCRdb's version includes in-frame clones alone and lacks a portion of them. The sample yields about 13,000 clones, about 88% seen once. Sequenced input: peripheral blood. All receptors derive from a human donor in a cohort sampled during active COVID-19.

This clone was counted between two and nine times. V and J are TRBV15 and TRBJ1-3, with 9 bases aligning to TRBD1. With 5 bases clipped from V and 6 bases from J, the junction kept 5 bases outside the gene matches. Germline loops: CDR1 LNHNV, CDR2 YYDKDF (reference sequence). This CDR3 comprises 14 residues. The CDR3: CATSERTGVNTIYF. The DNA for the CDR3 is TGTGCCACCAGCGAGAGGACAGGGGTAAACACCATATATTTT.

This chain uses TRBV27 with TRBJ2-7, with a weak D call TRBD2 (6 bases). From germline, CDR1 is MNHEY and CDR2 SMNVEV (reference sequence). V was pared by 4 bases and J by 6 bases, with 19 bases between. This CDR3 contains 15 residues. The DNA of the CDR3 is TGTGCCAGCAGTTGGCGGAGTACGGCCGGGGGCGAGCAGTACTTC. This codes for CASSWRSTAGGEQYF.

The chain uses TRBV6-6 and TRBJ2-3; 9 nucleotides agree with TRBD2. The germline V gene has CDR1 MNHNY and CDR2 SVGAGI (reference sequence). The CDR3 extends over 14 amino acids. The V segment lost 7 bases and the J segment 0 bases; nucleotides outside the gene matches: 2. Written as DNA, the CDR3 is TGTGCCAGCACTAGCGGGGCAAGCACAGATACGCAGTATTTT. Its translation is CASTSGASTDTQYF.

This clone was picked up one time. This chain uses TRBV27 with TRBJ2-7; TRBD2 aligns across 13 bases. The CDR3 is 15 amino acids. The junction had 6 bases not matched to a gene; V was cut back by 5 bases and J by 5 bases. Germline V CDR1 and CDR2: MNHEY, SMNVEV (reference sequence). The CDR3: CASSPGTSGVNEQYF. The CDR3, as DNA: TGTGCCAGCAGTCCTGGGACTAGCGGGGTGAACGAGCAGTACTTC.

This chain uses TRBV7-2 with TRBJ2-1; 7 nucleotides agree with TRBD2. The V segment lost 1 base and the J segment 9 bases; nucleotides outside the gene matches: 6. This CDR3 has 14 residues. Germline loops: CDR1 SGHTA, CDR2 FQGNSA. The CDR3 nucleotides read TGTGCCAGCAGCTTAGGGGGAGGGGTGGTTGAGCAGTTCTTC. As protein: CASSLGGGVVEQFF. The whole variable domain, remainder taken from reference TRBV7-2 and TRBJ2-1, is GAGVSQSPSNKVTEKGKDVELRCDPISGHTALYWYRQSLGQGLEFLIYFQGNSAPDKSGLPSDRFSAERTGGSVSTLTIQRTQQEDSAVYLCASSLGGGVVEQFFGPGTRLTVL.

V is TRBV19 and J is TRBJ1-5; D not resolved. The CDR3 is made up of 14 amino acids. CDR1 is LNHDA and CDR2 is SQIVND in the germline V gene (reference sequence). V was trimmed by 3 bases and J by 0 bases, leaving 6 bases between them. CDR3 sequence (DNA): TGTGCCAGTAGTATTTCCAGTAGCAATCAGCCCCAGCATTTT. Its translation is CASSISSSNQPQHF.

The rearrangement uses TRBV5-1 and TRBJ1-3, with D perhaps TRBD1 (6 bases). V lost 6 bases, J lost 0 bases, and 13 bases lay in between. The CDR3 sequence is 15 residues long. Germline V gives CDR1 SGHRS, CDR2 YFSETQ. CDR3 sequence reads: CASTSGDTSGNTIYF. CDR3 in DNA: TGCGCCAGCACCTCCGGGGACACCTCTGGAAACACCATATATTTT.

This clone was detected only a few times. The chain combines TRBV19 with TRBJ2-1; TRBD1 matches 11 bases. The V segment lost 9 bases and the J segment 7 bases; nucleotides outside the gene matches: 8. Per germline, CDR1 LNHDA and CDR2 SQIVND (reference sequence). This CDR3 is 14 amino acids long. CDR3 amino acids: CASQTGTGGNEQFF. The CDR3 nucleotides read TGTGCCAGCCAGACCGGGACAGGGGGAAATGAGCAGTTCTTC.

This chain joins TRBV29-1 and TRBJ1-1; 7 bases align to TRBD1. Trimming at V came to 7 bases and at J to 8 bases, leaving 10 bases not matched to a gene. The length of the CDR3 is 12 residues. Germline CDR1 is SQVTM and CDR2 is ANQGSEA. CDR3 DNA: TGCAGCGGGGTCCGGGACAGTGGAGAAGCTTTCTTT. It is translated as CSGVRDSGEAFF.

The chain has TRBV3-1 (or the pseudogene TRBV3-2) and TRBJ2-1; 7 nucleotides agree with TRBD2. Germline CDR1 is LGHDT and CDR2 is YNNKEL (reference sequence). CDR3 size: 16 residues. Trimming at V came to 1 base and at J to 5 bases, leaving 8 bases not matched to a gene. CDR3 bases: TGTGCCAGCAGCCAAGTTATAACCGGGGGGAACAATGAGCAGTTCTTC. Its translation is CASSQVITGGNNEQFF.